The 19 T cell receptor beta chains below were found in one sample sequenced in a study of CD8+ T cells in alopecia areata. Samples from alopecia areata patients were lesional scalp punch biopsies and peripheral blood. Reverse transcription of extracted RNA yielded cDNA, which provided the sequencing template. Only in-frame clones appear in the TCRdb table, and some are missing; sequencing was by immunoSEQ multiplex PCR. The profile shows more than 10,000 clones, approximately 60% of them singletons. Sequences were derived from skin, sampled at week 0. The source is a human donor with alopecia areata.

The chain uses TRBV10-3 and TRBJ1-2; D is possibly TRBD1 (6 bases). CDR1 is ENHRY and CDR2 is SYGVKD in the germline V gene. CDR3 length: 16 amino acids. The ends were cut back, 8 bases at V and 7 bases at J, with 26 bases in the middle. The CDR3 nucleotides are TGTGCCATCGCGGCGAACAGGGATTCAGTGGGTTTTGGCTACACCTTC. Its translation is CAIAANRDSVGFGYTF.

In its sample, this clone was seen a few times. The CDR3, as DNA: TGTGCCAGCAGTTTAGTCGTTCAGGGGGCCTCCTATAATTCACCCCTCCACTTT. It specifies CASSLVVQGASYNSPLHF. The chain has TRBV27 and TRBJ1-6, with 8 nucleotides matching TRBD1. This CDR3 region has 18 residues. Trimming took 2 bases from V and 0 from J; bases not matched to a gene: 6. Germline CDR1 MNHEY, CDR2 SMNVEV (reference sequence).

The genes are TRBV6-5 and TRBJ2-7; 8 bases are shared with TRBD1. There are 15 residues in the CDR3. CDR1 and CDR2 from the germline V gene are MNHEY and SVGAGI. Unmatched junction bases numbered 7, after V lost 6 bases and J lost 0 bases. The CDR3: CASRTSGTGSYEQYF. As DNA, the CDR3 is TGTGCCAGCAGAACCTCCGGGACAGGCTCCTACGAGCAGTACTTC.

The chain has TRBV7-2 and TRBJ1-1, with a weak D call TRBD1 (6 bases). Germline V gene lookup returns CDR1 SGHTA and CDR2 FQGNSA. Deletions cut 3 bases from V and 5 bases from J, with 13 bases between. CDR3 size: 14 residues. The CDR3 spells CASSLSRGETEAFF. CDR3 in DNA: TGTGCCAGCAGCTTGTCCAGGGGTGAGACTGAAGCTTTCTTT.

This chain uses TRBV10-3 with TRBJ2-7, with TRBD1 as a possible D gene (6 bases). Germline assignment: CDR1 ENHRY and CDR2 SYGVKD. V gave up 5 bases and J gave up 3 bases, with 11 bases separating them. The CDR3 sequence is 13 residues long. Here the CDR3 reads CAISSSDSYEQYF. In DNA, the CDR3 is TGTGCCATCAGTTCTTCGGACAGCTACGAGCAGTACTTC.

The rearrangement links TRBV25-1 to TRBJ2-5; no clear D gene. This CDR3 region has 15 residues. Germline V lookup: CDR1 MGHDK, CDR2 SYGVNS. V was trimmed by 1 base and J by 2 bases, leaving 11 bases between them. The CDR3 DNA is TGTGCCAGCAGTGAATTGAGGAAACTACAAGAGACCCAGTACTTC. It yields the protein CASSELRKLQETQYF.

The chain uses TRBV29-1 and TRBJ2-1; possibly TRBD2 for D (5 bases). The CDR3 has 16 amino acids. CDR1 is SQVTM, CDR2 ANQGSEA, per germline. Trimming stripped 3 bases from V and 2 bases from J, with 17 bases between. CDR3 bases: TGCAGCGTTGAGGACCCTGACCGGAGGACCTACAATGAGCAGTTCTTC. Its translation: CSVEDPDRRTYNEQFF.

The chain carries TRBV7-3 and TRBJ1-1, with unresolved D. CDR3 length: 13 amino acids. CDR1 SGHTA and CDR2 FQGTGA come from the germline V gene. Trimming removed 2 bases from V and 2 bases from J, with 6 bases in between. The DNA of the CDR3 is TGTGCCAGCAGCTTAGGAAGAAACACTGAAGCTTTCTTT. Protein: CASSLGRNTEAFF.

J is TRBJ2-2 and V is TRBV7-6, with D possibly matching TRBD2 (6 bases). In germline, CDR1 is SGHVS, CDR2 FNYEAQ. Between the trimmed V and J ends, which lost 3 bases and 6 bases, there was a span of 14 bases. The CDR3 is 15 residues long. The CDR3 reads CASSLQEGGAGELFF. CDR3 bases: TGTGCCAGCAGCTTGCAAGAAGGAGGGGCCGGGGAGCTGTTTTTT.

A single count supports this clone. The rearrangement links TRBV7-9 to TRBJ1-6; no firm D call. This CDR3 has 13 residues. V was trimmed by 10 bases and J by 9 bases, leaving 16 bases between them. The germline V gene encodes CDR1 SEHNR and CDR2 FQNEAQ (reference sequence). The CDR3 reads CATPADERSPLHF. The CDR3 DNA reads as TGTGCCACCCCGGCCGACGAGCGTTCACCCCTCCACTTT.

This sequence joins TRBV7-8 and TRBJ2-7; D might be TRBD1 (5 bases). This CDR3 spans 14 amino acids. Germline lookup yields CDR1 SGHVS and CDR2 FQNEAQ. Trimming removed 5 bases from V and 1 base from J, with 12 bases in between. The CDR3 DNA is TGTGCCAGCAGCCTCGCAGGGCCATCCTACGAGCAGTACTTC. This gives the protein CASSLAGPSYEQYF.

This clone has only a few counts. The rearrangement uses TRBV29-1 and TRBJ1-2; no definite D call. Germline-derived CDR1 and CDR2 are SQVTM and ANQGSEA. V gave up 0 bases and J gave up 2 bases, with 4 bases separating them. CDR3 size: 12 residues. The CDR3 reads CSVEDPNYGYTF. CDR3 coding DNA: TGCAGCGTTGAAGACCCCAACTATGGCTACACCTTC.

The chain links TRBV29-1 to TRBJ1-1, with no clear D. The CDR3 length is 13 residues. Germline CDR1 is SQVTM and CDR2 is ANQGSEA. Trimming left V 3 bases short and J 1 base short, with 9 bases between. The CDR3 bases are TGCAGCGTTGAGAGGCCTGAGAACACTGAAGCTTTCTTT. Amino acid sequence: CSVERPENTEAFF. The whole variable domain, remainder taken from reference TRBV29-1 and TRBJ1-1, is SAVISQKPSRDICQRGTSLTIQCQVDSQVTMMFWYRQQPGQSLTLIATANQGSEATYESGFVIDKFPISRPNLTFSTLTVSNMSPEDSSIYLCSVERPENTEAFFGQGTRLTVV.

This clone was seen only a few times. The rearrangement links TRBV30 to TRBJ1-2; no clear D gene. The CDR3 consists of 12 residues. Trimming cost V 4 bases and J 8 bases, with 14 bases left between them. Germline V lookup: CDR1 GTSNPN, CDR2 SVGIG (reference sequence). CDR3 nucleotide sequence: TGTGCCTGGAATTTCGTGCTCGGGGGCTACACCTTC. This gives the protein CAWNFVLGGYTF.

To note about this clone: A far larger clone is a single base away, which makes a read error likely. The rearrangement joins TRBV5-6 to TRBJ2-7; D may be TRBD2 (7 bases). This CDR3 has 16 amino acids. CDR1 and CDR2 (germline): SGHDT, YYEEEE. Trimming shortened V by 4 bases and J by 4 bases, and 21 bases separated the two germline ends. The CDR3 here is CASSEGGAGMIYEQYF. For the CDR3, the DNA is TGTGCCAGCAGCGAAGGGGGGGCAGGGATGATTTACGAGCAGTACTTC.

The table lists this clone with a few counts. V and J are TRBV19 and TRBJ1-1; D might be TRBD1 (6 bases). Trimming removed 7 bases from V and 0 bases from J, with 15 bases in between. CDR1 is LNHDA, CDR2 SQIVND, per germline (reference sequence). This CDR3 contains 15 residues. Here the CDR3 reads CASTLGGWMNTEAFF. CDR3 sequence (DNA): TGTGCCAGTACCCTAGGGGGATGGATGAACACTGAAGCTTTCTTT.

In this sample, this clone turned up once. The chain couples TRBV5-5 to TRBJ1-2, with D possibly TRBD1 on 6 matching bases. Per the germline V gene, CDR1 is SGHKS and CDR2 is YYEKEE (reference sequence). V was shortened by 4 bases and J by 5 bases, with 21 bases between the two germline ends. The CDR3 totals 16 residues. For the CDR3, the DNA is TGTGCCAGCAGCCCAGAAAGACAGGCTCGGGGGTATGGCTACACCTTC. Translated, it gives CASSPERQARGYGYTF.

The chain uses TRBV20-1 and TRBJ2-4; no reliable D call. Germline V gives CDR1 DFQATT, CDR2 SNEGSKA (reference sequence). The V gene lost 6 bases and the J gene lost 4 bases, with 7 bases spanning the gap. The CDR3 has 11 amino acids. For the CDR3, the DNA is TGCAGTGCCCCTCGGAAAAACATTCAGTACTTC. This gives the protein CSAPRKNIQYF.

This clone was seen only a few times. V and J are TRBV6-5 and TRBJ2-7; D is ambiguous. CDR3 length equals 15 residues. Germline values: CDR1 MNHEY, CDR2 SVGAGI. Trimming left V 0 bases short and J 3 bases short, with 12 bases between. The CDR3 here is CASSYSPQTHYEQYF. DNA for the CDR3: TGTGCCAGCAGTTACTCCCCACAGACCCACTACGAGCAGTACTTC.